This T cell receptor beta chain came from a study of T cell responses to AZD1222 COVID-19 vaccine. Study outcomes and limitations: Vaccination with two AZD1222 doses was followed by a rise in Spike-specific TCR breadth and depth. Baseline antibody screening turned up just six seropositive AZD1222 recipients. Spike regions recognized by vaccine-associated CD4 TCRs spanned the protein, led by 160-218 and 743-854. Among the donors, most were white British and more were female, and clonal diversity was possibly underestimated.

Details on this clone: Its antigen is still unknown.

Germline V gene data show CDR1 as GTSNPN and CDR2 as SVGIG (reference sequence). The CDR3 runs to 16 residues. Trimming shortened V by 3 bases and J by 2 bases, and 20 bases separated the two germline ends. The data were produced by immunoSEQ multiplex PCR, yet TCRdb's version contains in-frame clones alone and is incomplete. This sample has 140,000 to 150,000 clones, with about nine tenths found just once. This specimen was peripheral blood, taken on day 0 of AZD1222 vaccination. V is TRBV30 and J is TRBJ2-7, with unresolved D. This TCR derives from an adult in good health. The DNA of the CDR3 is TGTGCCTGGAGCCCCCGGTGGGCTAGGAGACCCTACGAGCAGTACTTC. Amino acid sequence: CAWSPRWARRPYEQYF.